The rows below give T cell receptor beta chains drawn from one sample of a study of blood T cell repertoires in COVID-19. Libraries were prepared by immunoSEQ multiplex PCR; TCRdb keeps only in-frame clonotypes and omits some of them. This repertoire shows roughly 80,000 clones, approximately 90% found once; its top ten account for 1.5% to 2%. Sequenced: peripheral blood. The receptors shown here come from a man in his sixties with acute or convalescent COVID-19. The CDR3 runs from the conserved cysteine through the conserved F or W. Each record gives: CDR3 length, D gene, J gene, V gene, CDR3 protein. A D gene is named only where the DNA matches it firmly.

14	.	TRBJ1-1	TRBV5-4	CASSLSAPGTEAFF
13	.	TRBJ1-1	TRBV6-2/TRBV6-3	CASSPFKQGRAFF
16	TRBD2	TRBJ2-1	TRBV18	CASSQWTSGSLNEQFF
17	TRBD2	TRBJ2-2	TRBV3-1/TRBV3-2	CASSQDGGSGYTGELFF
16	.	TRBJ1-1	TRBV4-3	CASSQGGYPGNTEAFF
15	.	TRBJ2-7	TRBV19	CASSIIWGGPYEQYF
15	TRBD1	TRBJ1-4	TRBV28	CASSSRQGLNEKLFF
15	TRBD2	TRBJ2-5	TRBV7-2	CASSLAGTSGETQYF
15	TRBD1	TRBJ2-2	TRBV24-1	CATSDQGADTGELFF
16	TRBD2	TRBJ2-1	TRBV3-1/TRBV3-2	CASSQVAGVSYNEQFF
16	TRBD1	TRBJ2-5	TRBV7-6	CASSLAGQGAWETQYF
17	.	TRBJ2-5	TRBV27	CASSLGQGGILRETQYF
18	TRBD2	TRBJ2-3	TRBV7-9	CASSPRTSGRAGTDTQYF
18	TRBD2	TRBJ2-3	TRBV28	CASSFPGLAGGKADTQYF
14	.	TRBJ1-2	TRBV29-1	CSVAGSGGSYGYTF
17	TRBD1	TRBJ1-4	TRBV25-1	CASSEVSTGEVKEKLFF
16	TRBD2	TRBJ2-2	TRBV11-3	CASSKGLAGGAGELFF
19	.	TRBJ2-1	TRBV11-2	CASSLGRITGPRSYNEQFF
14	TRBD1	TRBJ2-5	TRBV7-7	CASSPDRSQETQYF
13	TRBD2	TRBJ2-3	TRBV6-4	CASSERETDTQYF
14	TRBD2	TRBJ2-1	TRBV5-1	CASSPSGGEYEQFF
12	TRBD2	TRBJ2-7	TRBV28	CASREREGEQYF
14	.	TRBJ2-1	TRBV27	CASSLNAGNNEQFF
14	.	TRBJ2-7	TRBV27	CASSLNREGYEQYF
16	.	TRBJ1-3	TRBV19	CASSIGQINSGNTIYF
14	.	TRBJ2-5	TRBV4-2	CASSPQQAKETQYF
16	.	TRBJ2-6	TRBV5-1	CASSSKTGAGANVLTF
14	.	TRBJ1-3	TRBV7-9	CASSPRTEGNTIYF
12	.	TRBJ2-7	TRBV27	CASSSSSYEQYF
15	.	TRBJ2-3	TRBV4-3	CASSQDRGSTDTQYF
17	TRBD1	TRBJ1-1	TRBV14	CASSQDDRDTLNTEAFF
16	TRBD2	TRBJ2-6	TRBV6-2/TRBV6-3	CASSYSGGTGANVLTF
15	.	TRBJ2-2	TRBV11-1	CASSLQGQNTGELFF
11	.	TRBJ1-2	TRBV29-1	CSVSGYYGYTF
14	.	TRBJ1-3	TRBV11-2	CASSLGLFGNTIYF
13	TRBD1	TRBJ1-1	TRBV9	CASSTGTGGKAFF
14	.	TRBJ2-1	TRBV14	CASSQVHRRNEQFF